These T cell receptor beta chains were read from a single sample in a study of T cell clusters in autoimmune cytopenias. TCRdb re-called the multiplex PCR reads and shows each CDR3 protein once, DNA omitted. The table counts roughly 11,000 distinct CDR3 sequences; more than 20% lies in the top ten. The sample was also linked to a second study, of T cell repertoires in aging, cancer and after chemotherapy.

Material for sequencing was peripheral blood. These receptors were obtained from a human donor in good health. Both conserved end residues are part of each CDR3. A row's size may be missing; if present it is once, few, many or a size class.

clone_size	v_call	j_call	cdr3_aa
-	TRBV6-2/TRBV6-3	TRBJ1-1	CASSTRQGRAEAFF
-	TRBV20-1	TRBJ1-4	CSARRAGAIEKLFF
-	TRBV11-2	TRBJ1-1	CASSLGHGTVAEAFF
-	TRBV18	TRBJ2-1	CASSTSQGDYNEQFF
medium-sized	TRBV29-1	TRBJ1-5	CSVAGKNQPQHF
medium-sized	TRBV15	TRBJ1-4	CATSRARDRGSTNEKLFF
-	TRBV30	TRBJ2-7	CAWSGVTSGGWSYEQYF
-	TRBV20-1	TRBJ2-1	CSARVRAGNYNEQFF
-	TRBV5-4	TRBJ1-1	CASSHPDRANTEAFF
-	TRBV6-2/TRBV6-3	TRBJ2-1	CASSYLLGSGGSYNEQFF
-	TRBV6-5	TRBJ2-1	CASSYSGLGAYNEQFF
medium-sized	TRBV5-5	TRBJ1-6	CASSLGLTRERSPLHF
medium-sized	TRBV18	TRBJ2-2	CASSPDNHGELFF
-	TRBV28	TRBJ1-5	CASSPTGGDQPQHF
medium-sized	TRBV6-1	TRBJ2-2	CASKGLAGRTGELFF
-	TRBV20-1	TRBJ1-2	CSARGLDRGAHGYTF
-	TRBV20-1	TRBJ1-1	CSARERTGSIGAFF
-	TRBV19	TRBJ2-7	CASSSYGQSSYEQYF
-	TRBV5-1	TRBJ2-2	CASSLAPRDIDTGELFF
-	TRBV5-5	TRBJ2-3	CASSLRQGAGDTQYF
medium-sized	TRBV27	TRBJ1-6	CASSLMEGSPLHF
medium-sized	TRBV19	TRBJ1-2	CASSERTNYGYTF
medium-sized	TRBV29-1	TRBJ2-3	CSVGWTDTQYF
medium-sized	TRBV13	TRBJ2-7	CASSLGGTAYEQYF
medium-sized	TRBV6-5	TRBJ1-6	CASSWGQGASPLHF
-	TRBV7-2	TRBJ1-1	CASSFMGDTEAFF
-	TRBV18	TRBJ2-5	CASSPGLQETQYF
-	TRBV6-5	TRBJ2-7	CASSPYVRSYEQYF
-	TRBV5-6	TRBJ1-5	CASSLTGTKHQPQHF
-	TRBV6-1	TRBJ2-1	CASFSGGAIYEQFF
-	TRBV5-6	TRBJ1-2	CASSLLGQATNYGYTF
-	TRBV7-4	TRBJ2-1	CASSKRAPDNEQFF
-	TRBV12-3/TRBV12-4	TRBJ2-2	CASTERANTGELFF
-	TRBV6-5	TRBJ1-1	CASSYQLMNTEAFF
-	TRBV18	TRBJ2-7	CASRTDSYEQYF
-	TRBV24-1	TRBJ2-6	CATSPSGANVLTF
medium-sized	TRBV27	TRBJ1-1	CASAYRRVTEAFF
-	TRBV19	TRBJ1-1	CAGAGKRGEAFF